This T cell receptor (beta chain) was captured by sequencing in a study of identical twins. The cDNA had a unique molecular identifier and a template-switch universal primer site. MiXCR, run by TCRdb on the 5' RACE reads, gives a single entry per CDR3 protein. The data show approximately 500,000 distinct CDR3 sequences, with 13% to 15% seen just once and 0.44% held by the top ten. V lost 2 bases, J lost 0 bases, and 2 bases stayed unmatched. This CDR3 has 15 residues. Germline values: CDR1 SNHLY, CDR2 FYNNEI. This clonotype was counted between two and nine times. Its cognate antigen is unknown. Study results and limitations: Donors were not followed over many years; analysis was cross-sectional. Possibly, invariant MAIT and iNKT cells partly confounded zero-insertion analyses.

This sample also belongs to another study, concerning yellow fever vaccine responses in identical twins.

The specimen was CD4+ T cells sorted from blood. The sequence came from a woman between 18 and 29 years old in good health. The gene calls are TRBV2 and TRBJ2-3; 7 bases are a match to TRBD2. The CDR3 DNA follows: TGTGCCAGCAGTGAAACTAGCGCAAGCACAGATACGCAGTATTTT. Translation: CASSETSASTDTQYF. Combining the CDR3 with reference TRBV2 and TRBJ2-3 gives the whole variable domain EPEVTQTPSHQVTQMGQEVILRCVPISNHLYFYWYRQILGQKVEFLVSFYNNEISEKSEIFDDQFSVERPDGSNFTLKIRSTKLEDSAMYFCASSETSASTDTQYFGPGTRLTVL.